These T cell receptor beta chains were read from a single sample in a study of Ad26.COV2.S vaccination and SARS-CoV-2 variants. Profiling relied on immunoSEQ multiplex PCR, and the TCRdb table lists in-frame clones only, not all of them. The sample holds some 410,000 clones, approximately 90% seen once. The sequencing here drew on peripheral blood, taken in a trial of Ad26.COV2.S vaccine versus placebo. These receptor sequences come from a person between 18 and 59 years old who received the Ad26.COV2.S COVID-19 vaccine or a placebo. CDR3s include the opening cysteine and the closing phenylalanine or tryptophan. D genes are given only for firm matches. Size values are once, few and many counts, or a class for expanded clones, and some rows have none.

>NA|TRBJ1-3|TRBV6-2/TRBV6-3|once
TGTGCCAGCAGTTACTCGATTGGCGGAAACACCATATATTTT
CASSYSIGGNTIYF
>NA|TRBJ2-5|TRBV7-8|NA
TGTGCCAGCACCGCGGGACCGGGAATAGGAGAGACCCAGTACTTC
CASTAGPGIGETQYF
>NA|TRBJ1-1|TRBV29-1|NA
TGCAGCGGGGGGGCAGGGCCTGAAGCTTTCTTT
CSGGAGPEAFF
>TRBD1|TRBJ1-1|TRBV7-6|NA
TGTGCCAGCAGCTCCCCGGGACAGGGGGCTTCTGCCGACGCTTTCTTT
CASSSPGQGASADAFF
>NA|TRBJ1-2|TRBV19|once
TGTGCCAGTAGTACTACCCCGGACGGCCGCTATGGCTACACCTTC
CASSTTPDGRYGYTF
>NA|TRBJ2-7|TRBV19|NA
TGTGCCAGTAGTATAGGGCCAGCCCTTTCCTACGAGCAGTACTTC
CASSIGPALSYEQYF
>NA|TRBJ1-5|TRBV2|NA
TGTGCCAGCGCGTGGGACATAGATTATAGCAATCAGCCCCAGCATTTT
CASAWDIDYSNQPQHF
>NA|TRBJ1-2|TRBV30|NA
TGTGCCTGGAATATTCCAGCATTTGCTAACTATGGCTACACCTTC
CAWNIPAFANYGYTF
>NA|TRBJ1-1|TRBV27|NA
TGTGCCAGCAGTATTAACAGGAACACTGAAGCTTTCTTT
CASSINRNTEAFF
>NA|TRBJ1-4|TRBV15|NA
TGTGCCACCAGCAGAGATCGCCTTAATGAAAAACTGTTTTTT
CATSRDRLNEKLFF
>TRBD2|TRBJ2-3|TRBV5-1|NA
TGCGCCAGCAGCTCTACCGGGACTAGCGCAAACACAGATACGCAGTATTTT
CASSSTGTSANTDTQYF
>TRBD1|TRBJ2-2|TRBV19|NA
TGTGCCAGTAGTATGGCAAACAGGGGGCGGCGGGGCGGGGAGCTGTTTTTT
CASSMANRGRRGGELFF
>TRBD1|TRBJ2-7|TRBV10-3|NA
TGTGCCATCAGTGAGGGGACAGGCGTCTACGAGCAGTACTTC
CAISEGTGVYEQYF
>NA|TRBJ2-3|TRBV4-3|NA
TGCGCCAGCAGCCAAGAAAAAAGGACGGATACGCAGTATTTT
CASSQEKRTDTQYF
>NA|TRBJ1-2|TRBV21-1|NA
TGTGCCAGCAGCAGGGGGGATGGCTACACCTTC
CASSRGDGYTF
>TRBD2|TRBJ2-7|TRBV14|NA
TGTGCCAGCAGCCCCACGTTGCTAGCGGGGGGGCCACTCTCCTACGAGCAGTACTTC
CASSPTLLAGGPLSYEQYF
>NA|TRBJ2-1|TRBV5-8|NA
TGTGCCAGCAGCTTGGCTAGCTTGGCTGAGCAGTTCTTC
CASSLASLAEQFF
>NA|TRBJ1-1|TRBV10-3|once
TGTGCCATCACTCCCATAAAACGACAAGAAAGCGGGTTATGCGAAGCTTTCTTT
CAITPIKRQESGLCEAFF
>TRBD1|TRBJ2-3|TRBV7-9|NA
TGTGCCAGCAGCTGGGGACAGGGTCGGGTAGATACGCAGTATTTT
CASSWGQGRVDTQYF
>NA|TRBJ2-5|TRBV18|NA
TGTGCCAGCTCGCCGTATACCGACCAAGAGACCCAGTACTTC
CASSPYTDQETQYF
>TRBD2|TRBJ2-1|TRBV11-2|once
TGTGCCAGCAGCCAGACACTAGCGGGGGGGCCCGATGAGCAGTTCTTC
CASSQTLAGGPDEQFF
>TRBD2|TRBJ2-2|TRBV5-1|NA
TGCGCCAGCAGCTACGCCGGGGGGGAGAACACCGGGGAGCTGTTTTTT
CASSYAGGENTGELFF
>NA|TRBJ2-2|TRBV7-2|NA
TGTGCCAGCAGCTTAGTCCCGGGGGCGAACACCGGGGAGCTGTTTTTT
CASSLVPGANTGELFF
>TRBD2|TRBJ2-1|TRBV6-2/TRBV6-3|NA
TGTGCCAGCAGTTACGCTACCGGGACTAACAATGAGCAGTTCTTC
CASSYATGTNNEQFF
>NA|TRBJ2-3|TRBV13|NA
TGTGCCAGCAGCCCCCCCTCTTTTGGGGGGCCGTTCTTAGATACGCAGTATTTT
CASSPPSFGGPFLDTQYF
>NA|TRBJ2-3|TRBV6-2/TRBV6-3|NA
TGTGCCAGCAGTTACATGTTTAACACAGATACGCAGTATTTT
CASSYMFNTDTQYF
>NA|TRBJ1-2|TRBV19|NA
TGTGCCAGTAGTGTATCCGGGACAACAAGGAGCTATGGCTACACCTTC
CASSVSGTTRSYGYTF
>TRBD2|TRBJ2-2|TRBV7-9|NA
TGTGCCAGCAGCTTTGGGACTATTAACACCGGGGAGCTGTTTTTT
CASSFGTINTGELFF
>NA|TRBJ2-6|TRBV7-8|NA
TGTGCCAGCAGCTTAGCGCGTCAGGCCCGGTTTGAGGCCAACGTCCTGACTTTC
CASSLARQARFEANVLTF
>NA|TRBJ2-7|TRBV11-2|NA
TGTGCCATCTCTGACAGGCCCTACGAGCAGTACTTC
CAISDRPYEQYF
>NA|TRBJ1-3|TRBV5-8|NA
TGTGCCAGCACGGAAATCATAATCACAGGGAAGCCTGGAAACACCATATATTTT
CASTEIIITGKPGNTIYF
>NA|TRBJ2-1|TRBV29-1|NA
TGCAGCGTTGAGTGGGCAGGGCGAGGGTACAATGAGCAGTTCTTC
CSVEWAGRGYNEQFF
>NA|TRBJ2-7|TRBV28|NA
TGTGCCAGCAGTTTTCGGGGGCTCGAGTCCTACGAGCAGTACTTC
CASSFRGLESYEQYF
>NA|TRBJ2-3|TRBV3-1/TRBV3-2|NA
TGTGCCAGCAGCCCTGGACTGGGCTCCACAGATACGCAGTATTTT
CASSPGLGSTDTQYF
>NA|TRBJ2-6|TRBV5-1|NA
TGCGCCAGCAGCTTGGAGGCCAGGGTCTCTGGGGCCAACGTCCTGACTTTC
CASSLEARVSGANVLTF
>NA|TRBJ2-7|TRBV4-1|NA
TGCGCCAGCAGCCTTGACCTGAGGGAGCAGTACTTC
CASSLDLREQYF
>NA|TRBJ1-3|TRBV30|once
TGTGCCTGGATGCGAACAGGGACTTCTTACGGAAACACCATATATTTT
CAWMRTGTSYGNTIYF
>TRBD1|TRBJ1-1|TRBV30|NA
TGTGCCTGGCTCAGGGGGCCCATTCGGGGAACTGAAGCTTTCTTT
CAWLRGPIRGTEAFF
>NA|TRBJ2-6|TRBV6-6|NA
TGTGCCAGCACCATCCAGGGAACCGGGGCCAACGTCCTGACTTTC
CASTIQGTGANVLTF
>TRBD1|TRBJ2-1|TRBV7-9|NA
TGTGCCAGCAGCGGCAGGGGGCTGTACAATGAGCAGTTCTTC
CASSGRGLYNEQFF
>TRBD1|TRBJ1-6|TRBV5-6|NA
TGTGCCAGCAGAGCTACCGGGACAGGGGATAATTCACCCCTCCACTTT
CASRATGTGDNSPLHF
>NA|TRBJ1-1|TRBV27|NA
TGTGCCAGCACTCCCGACTCTTCTTCAGGAAGAACTTTCTTT
CASTPDSSSGRTFF
>NA|TRBJ1-5|TRBV12-5|NA
TGTGCTAGTGGTTTGTTAGGGCAGGGGCGGAAGCCCCAGCATTTT
CASGLLGQGRKPQHF
>NA|TRBJ2-3|TRBV7-9|NA
TGTGCCAGCAGCTTAGCAGGAGGCGATACGCAGTATTTT
CASSLAGGDTQYF
>NA|TRBJ1-2|TRBV9|NA
TGTGCCAGCAGCGTAGATCCGGCAGGGGCGGGTGGCTACACCTTC
CASSVDPAGAGGYTF
>NA|TRBJ1-5|TRBV19|NA
TGTGCCAGTAGTATAGCAGGGTCCTTGGAGCCCCAGCATTTT
CASSIAGSLEPQHF
>TRBD1|TRBJ1-3|TRBV19|once
TGTGCCACCCTTTCGGACAGGGGGCCCCCTAACTCTGGAAACACCATATATTTT
CATLSDRGPPNSGNTIYF
>NA|TRBJ2-1|TRBV24-1|NA
TGTGCCACCAGTGATCGGACTGGAAGGAGCTCCTACAATGAGCAGTTCTTC
CATSDRTGRSSYNEQFF
>TRBD2|TRBJ2-3|TRBV18|NA
TGTGCCAGCTCACCGACTATCAGCGGGGGGTTAGATACGCAGTATTTT
CASSPTISGGLDTQYF
>TRBD1|TRBJ2-6|TRBV2|NA
TGTGCCATCAGCCCGGGACAGGGCTTCTCTGGGGCCAACGTCCTGACTTTC
CAISPGQGFSGANVLTF
>NA|TRBJ1-2|TRBV28|NA
TGTGCCAGCAGTTTAATACAGGTTAACTATGGCTACACCTTC
CASSLIQVNYGYTF